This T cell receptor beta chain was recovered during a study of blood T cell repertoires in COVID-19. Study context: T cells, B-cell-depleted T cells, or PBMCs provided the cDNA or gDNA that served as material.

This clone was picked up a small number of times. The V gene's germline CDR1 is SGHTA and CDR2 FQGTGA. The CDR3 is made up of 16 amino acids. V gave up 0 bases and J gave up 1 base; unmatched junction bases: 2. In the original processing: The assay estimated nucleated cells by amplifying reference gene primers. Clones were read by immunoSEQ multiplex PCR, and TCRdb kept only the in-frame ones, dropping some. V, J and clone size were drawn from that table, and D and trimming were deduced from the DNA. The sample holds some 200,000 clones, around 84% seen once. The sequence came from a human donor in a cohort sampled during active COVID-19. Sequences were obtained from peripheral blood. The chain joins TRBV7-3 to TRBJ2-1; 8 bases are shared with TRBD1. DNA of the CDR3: TGTGCCAGCAGCTTAACGGGACAGGTATCCTACAATGAGCAGTTCTTC. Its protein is CASSLTGQVSYNEQFF.